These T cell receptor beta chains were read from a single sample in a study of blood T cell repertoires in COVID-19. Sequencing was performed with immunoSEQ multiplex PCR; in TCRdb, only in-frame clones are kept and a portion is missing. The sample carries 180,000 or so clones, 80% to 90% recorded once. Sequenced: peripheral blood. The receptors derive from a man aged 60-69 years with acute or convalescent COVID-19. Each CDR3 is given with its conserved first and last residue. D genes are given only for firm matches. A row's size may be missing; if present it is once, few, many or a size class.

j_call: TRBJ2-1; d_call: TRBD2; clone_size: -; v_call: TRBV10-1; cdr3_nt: TGCGCCAGCAGCCAGGGACTAGCGGGAGGTGAGCAGTTCTTC; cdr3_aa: CASSQGLAGGEQFF
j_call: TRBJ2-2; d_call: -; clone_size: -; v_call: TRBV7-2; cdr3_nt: TGTGCCAGCAGCCGGCCGCGCGGACAGAGCAACACCGGGGAGCTGTTTTTT; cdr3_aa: CASSRPRGQSNTGELFF
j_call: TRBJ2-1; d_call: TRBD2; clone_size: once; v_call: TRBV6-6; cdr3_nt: TGTGCCAGCAAAGCAAGACTAGCTACCGACAATGAGCAGTTCTTC; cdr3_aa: CASKARLATDNEQFF
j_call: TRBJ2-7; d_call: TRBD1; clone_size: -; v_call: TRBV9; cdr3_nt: TGTGCCAGCAGCGTATCAGTCGGCAGGGGGAACGAGCAGTACTTC; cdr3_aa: CASSVSVGRGNEQYF
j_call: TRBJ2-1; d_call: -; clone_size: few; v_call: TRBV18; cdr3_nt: TGTGCCAGCGGCTTCAGGAGGGACGACAATGAGCAGTTCTTC; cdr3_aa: CASGFRRDDNEQFF
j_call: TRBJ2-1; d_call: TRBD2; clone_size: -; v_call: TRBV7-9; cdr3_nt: TGTGCCAGCAGCTTAGGAGTAGCGGGAGGGCCAGATGAGCAGTTCTTC; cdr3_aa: CASSLGVAGGPDEQFF
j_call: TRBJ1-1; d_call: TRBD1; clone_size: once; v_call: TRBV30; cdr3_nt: TGTGCCTGGAGTACAGGGGTGGGGACTGAAGCTTTCTTT; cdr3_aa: CAWSTGVGTEAFF
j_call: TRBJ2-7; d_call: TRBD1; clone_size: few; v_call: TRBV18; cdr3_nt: TGTGCCAGCTCAGGCGGACAGGGCTACGAGCAGTACTTC; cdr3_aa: CASSGGQGYEQYF
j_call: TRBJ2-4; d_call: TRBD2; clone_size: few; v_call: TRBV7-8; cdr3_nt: TGTGCCAGCAGCTTATTCGTAAGCGGGAGGGCCTTATCGGCCAAAAACATTCAGTACTTC; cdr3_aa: CASSLFVSGRALSAKNIQYF
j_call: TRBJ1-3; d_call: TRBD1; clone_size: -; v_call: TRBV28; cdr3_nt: TGTGCCAGCAGTAAACAGGGGGGCACTGGAAACACCATATATTTT; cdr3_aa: CASSKQGGTGNTIYF
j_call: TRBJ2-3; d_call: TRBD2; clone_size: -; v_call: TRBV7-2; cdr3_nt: TGTGCCAGCAGCCCTGGACTAGCGGGGGGACTCTTGGATACGCAGTATTTT; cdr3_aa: CASSPGLAGGLLDTQYF
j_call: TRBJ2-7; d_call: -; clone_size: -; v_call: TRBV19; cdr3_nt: TGTGCCAGTAGTATAGATCAGGGTAGGGTCTACGAGCAGTACTTC; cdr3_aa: CASSIDQGRVYEQYF
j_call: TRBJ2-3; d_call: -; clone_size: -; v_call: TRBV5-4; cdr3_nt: TGTGCCAGCAGCCCCCTTCCGTGGAGCAGTAGTACGTTTAGCACAGATACGCAGTATTTT; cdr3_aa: CASSPLPWSSSTFSTDTQYF
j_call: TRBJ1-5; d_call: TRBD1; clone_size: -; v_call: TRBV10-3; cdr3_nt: TGTGCCATCCGGGATGGACAGGACGGCAATCAGCCCCAGCATTTT; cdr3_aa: CAIRDGQDGNQPQHF
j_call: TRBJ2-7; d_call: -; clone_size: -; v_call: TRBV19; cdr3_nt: TGTGCCAGTAGTATAGGGGATTTTGGACACCCTTCGGTCTACGAGCAGTACTTC; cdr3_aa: CASSIGDFGHPSVYEQYF